The rows below give T cell receptor beta chains drawn from one sample of a study of neurological immune-mediated disorders. MiXCR, applied by TCRdb to the 5' RACE reads, yields one record per CDR3 protein. The sample holds 87,000 or so distinct CDR3 sequences; 3.5% are singletons and the top ten take 6%. Sequenced: PBMCs. The origin of the receptors is a young woman with multiple sclerosis. Both conserved end residues are trimmed from each CDR3.

CDR3aa | v_gene
ASSHLGNTIY | TRBV3-1
ASRPTGTTNYGYT | TRBV6-2/TRBV6-3
ASSPGQGAFTEAF | TRBV6-1
SLTTSGKKLF | TRBV20-1
ASSQETSGKLQSSYNEQF | TRBV4-3
ASSLALAGGEQF | TRBV7-2
ASKKGGAGAYEQY | TRBV28
ASSRLTSGGIDEQY | TRBV7-8
ASSLVQKYEQY | TRBV7-2
ASSQTGVIHEQY | TRBV7-2
ASSVSGNNSPLH | TRBV10-1
ASSLDRTKNDEQY | TRBV7-2
ASSPRLSYETQY | TRBV5-1
SASSGGSNTEAF | TRBV20-1
ASSKVGQAISTDTQY | TRBV5-1
ATSSDRAYNEQF | TRBV15
ASSSSGTGTLEQY | TRBV6-2/TRBV6-3
SVEGQGWGEQF | TRBV29-1
ASRYDAGYT | TRBV12-3/TRBV12-4
ASSEEQGPMNTEAF | TRBV6-1